A selection of T cell receptor beta chains follows, all from one sample in a study of T cells in Graves' hyperthyroidism and ophthalmopathy. Each CDR3 protein gets one entry after TCRdb re-called the multiplex PCR reads with MiXCR. The sample consists of 150,000 or so distinct CDR3 sequences, around 8.9% of them appearing once. The source material was blood. All receptors come from a woman between 18 and 29 years old with Graves' hyperthyroidism that later progressed to Graves' ophthalmopathy. CDR3s include the opening cysteine and the closing phenylalanine or tryptophan. Each record gives: J gene, V gene, clone size, D gene, CDR3 protein, CDR3 DNA. D genes are given only for firm matches. Clone size is not always given. Where it is, it says once, few, many or a class for expanded clones.

J: TRBJ1-1
V: TRBV3-1
size: many
D: -
CDR3: CASSPNGDMNTEAFF
DNA: TGTGCCAGCAGCCCAAACGGCGATATGAACACTGAAGCTTTCTTT

J: TRBJ2-3
V: TRBV9
size: many
D: TRBD2
CDR3: CASSVLAGVWDTQYF
DNA: TGTGCCAGCAGCGTCCTAGCGGGAGTCTGGGATACGCAGTATTTT

J: TRBJ1-5
V: TRBV6-2/TRBV6-3
size: -
D: -
CDR3: CASSKNRVDQPQHF
DNA: TGTGCCAGCAGCAAAAACAGGGTTGATCAGCCCCAGCATTTT

J: TRBJ2-1
V: TRBV20-1
size: few
D: -
CDR3: CSARDERLATDFFSYNEQFF
DNA: TGCAGTGCTAGAGATGAGAGGCTAGCGACCGACTTTTTCTCCTACAATGAGCAGTTCTTC

J: TRBJ1-1
V: TRBV6-1
size: few
D: TRBD1
CDR3: CASSGTDSNTEAFF
DNA: TGTGCCAGCAGCGGGACAGACTCAAACACTGAAGCTTTCTTT

J: TRBJ2-5
V: TRBV15
size: many
D: -
CDR3: CATSFWGETQYF
DNA: TGTGCCACCAGCTTTTGGGGAGAGACCCAGTACTTC

J: TRBJ2-4
V: TRBV6-1
size: -
D: -
CDR3: CASKNRDTAKNIQYF
DNA: TGTGCCAGCAAGAACAGGGATACGGCCAAAAACATTCAGTACTTC

J: TRBJ1-4
V: TRBV27
size: many
D: TRBD1
CDR3: CASSTGTDLAEKLFF
DNA: TGTGCCAGCAGTACCGGGACAGATTTGGCTGAAAAACTGTTTTTT

J: TRBJ1-6
V: TRBV6-5
size: -
D: -
CDR3: CASSYVRGNSPLHF
DNA: TGTGCCAGCAGTTACGTCAGGGGTAATTCACCCCTCCACTTT

J: TRBJ2-1
V: TRBV9
size: few
D: TRBD1
CDR3: CASSVGGGDYNEQFF
DNA: TGTGCCAGCAGCGTAGGAGGGGGCGACTACAATGAGCAGTTCTTC

J: TRBJ2-3
V: TRBV7-6
size: few
D: TRBD1
CDR3: CASSLSIGTGDSSTDTQYF
DNA: TGTGCCAGCAGCTTATCGATTGGGACAGGGGACTCTAGCACAGATACGCAGTATTTT

J: TRBJ1-2
V: TRBV14
size: many
D: TRBD1
CDR3: CASSQGPPDRNDGYTF
DNA: TGTGCCAGCAGCCAAGGCCCGCCGGACAGGAACGATGGCTACACCTTC

J: TRBJ2-4
V: TRBV29-1
size: -
D: TRBD1
CDR3: CSGTGGSAKNIQYF
DNA: TGCAGCGGGACAGGGGGCTCGGCCAAAAACATTCAGTACTTC

J: TRBJ1-5
V: TRBV19
size: many
D: -
CDR3: CASSGRDLSYQPQHF
DNA: TGTGCCAGTAGCGGCCGGGACCTTTCCTATCAGCCCCAGCATTTT

J: TRBJ2-1
V: TRBV24-1
size: many
D: -
CDR3: CATSENRALYNEQFF
DNA: TGTGCCACCAGTGAAAATCGGGCCCTTTACAATGAGCAGTTCTTC

J: TRBJ1-1
V: TRBV3-1
size: many
D: -
CDR3: CASSLRGGANTEAFF
DNA: TGTGCCAGCAGCCTTCGGGGGGGGGCCAACACTGAAGCTTTCTTT

J: TRBJ2-5
V: TRBV7-8
size: many
D: TRBD1
CDR3: CASSLGQGVGETQYF
DNA: TGTGCCAGCAGCCTGGGACAGGGGGTTGGGGAGACCCAGTACTTC

J: TRBJ2-1
V: TRBV9
size: few
D: TRBD2
CDR3: CASSVRTSGPRGNEQFF
DNA: TGTGCCAGCAGCGTAAGAACTAGCGGGCCTCGGGGCAATGAGCAGTTCTTC

J: TRBJ2-7
V: TRBV30
size: many
D: -
CDR3: CAWSVPPFGTNSYEQYF
DNA: TGTGCCTGGAGTGTTCCCCCCTTCGGGACAAACTCCTACGAGCAGTACTTC

J: TRBJ2-7
V: TRBV20-1
size: many
D: TRBD2
CDR3: CSASTTSGGGREQYF
DNA: TGCAGTGCTAGTACGACTAGCGGGGGTGGACGCGAGCAGTACTTC

J: TRBJ2-4
V: TRBV6-1
size: few
D: TRBD1
CDR3: CASLKDRDRGPLAKNIQYF
DNA: TGTGCCAGCCTAAAAGATCGGGACAGGGGGCCCCTAGCCAAAAACATTCAGTACTTC

J: TRBJ1-2
V: TRBV24-1
size: many
D: -
CDR3: CATSAPGFYGYTF
DNA: TGTGCCACCAGTGCTCCGGGTTTTTATGGCTACACCTTC

J: TRBJ1-3
V: TRBV27
size: many
D: -
CDR3: CASMPFIGANTIYF
DNA: TGTGCCAGCATGCCATTTATTGGGGCGAACACCATATATTTT

J: TRBJ2-7
V: TRBV29-1
size: many
D: -
CDR3: CSVYVTYEQYF
DNA: TGCAGCGTTTACGTTACCTACGAGCAGTACTTC

J: TRBJ1-2
V: TRBV27
size: few
D: -
CDR3: CASSFRGNYDYTF
DNA: TGTGCCAGCAGTTTTAGGGGTAACTATGACTACACCTTC

J: TRBJ1-6
V: TRBV19
size: many
D: -
CDR3: CASGRVGTETLHF
DNA: TGTGCCAGTGGCCGAGTGGGGACGGAGACCCTCCACTTT

J: TRBJ1-1
V: TRBV15
size: many
D: -
CDR3: CATSRDRSFEAFF
DNA: TGTGCCACCAGCAGAGACAGGTCCTTTGAAGCTTTCTTT

J: TRBJ2-1
V: TRBV11-3
size: many
D: -
CDR3: CASSLGDNWGEQFF
DNA: TGTGCCAGCAGCTTAGGGGACAATTGGGGTGAGCAGTTCTTC

J: TRBJ1-2
V: TRBV6-1
size: few
D: -
CDR3: CASSPDSNYGYTF
DNA: TGTGCCAGCAGTCCGGACAGCAACTATGGCTACACCTTC

J: TRBJ2-2
V: TRBV20-1
size: -
D: -
CDR3: CSARDFGGRTGELFF
DNA: TGCAGTGCTAGAGATTTCGGGGGCCGCACCGGGGAGCTGTTTTTT

J: TRBJ1-1
V: TRBV7-9
size: many
D: -
CDR3: CASSSLGGTEAFF
DNA: TGTGCCAGCAGCTCCTTGGGGGGGACTGAAGCTTTCTTT

J: TRBJ2-3
V: TRBV7-9
size: many
D: -
CDR3: CASSLNLANRGTDTQYF
DNA: TGTGCCAGCAGCTTAAACCTAGCGAATAGAGGGACAGATACGCAGTATTTT

J: TRBJ2-7
V: TRBV5-6
size: -
D: TRBD1
CDR3: CASSLGQGAFEQYF
DNA: TGTGCCAGCAGCTTGGGACAGGGGGCTTTCGAGCAGTACTTC

J: TRBJ1-2
V: TRBV7-3
size: many
D: -
CDR3: CASSLTGSYGYTF
DNA: TGTGCCAGCAGCTTAACGGGGAGTTATGGCTACACCTTC

J: TRBJ2-2
V: TRBV29-1
size: many
D: -
CDR3: CSVSGPLQNTGELFF
DNA: TGCAGCGTTTCGGGCCCTCTGCAGAACACCGGGGAGCTGTTTTTT

J: TRBJ2-1
V: TRBV6-6
size: -
D: TRBD2
CDR3: CASSHSIAGGSNEQFF
DNA: TGTGCCAGCAGTCACTCGATCGCGGGCGGGAGCAATGAGCAGTTCTTC

J: TRBJ2-3
V: TRBV7-6
size: few
D: -
CDR3: CASSVLGADTQYF
DNA: TGTGCCAGCAGTGTATTGGGTGCAGATACGCAGTATTTT

J: TRBJ1-1
V: TRBV2
size: many
D: -
CDR3: CASSEGGVWRTNTEAFF
DNA: TGTGCCAGCAGTGAAGGGGGTGTTTGGCGGACGAACACTGAAGCTTTCTTT

J: TRBJ1-1
V: TRBV30
size: many
D: TRBD1
CDR3: CAWNPGQGVSTEAFF
DNA: TGTGCCTGGAACCCCGGACAGGGGGTGTCCACTGAAGCTTTCTTT

J: TRBJ2-1
V: TRBV11-2
size: many
D: TRBD2
CDR3: CASSSGRGTNYNEQFF
DNA: TGTGCCAGCAGCTCCGGTAGAGGGACTAACTACAATGAGCAGTTCTTC

J: TRBJ2-7
V: TRBV5-6
size: few
D: TRBD2
CDR3: CASSLGTRAYEQYF
DNA: TGTGCCAGCAGCTTGGGGACTAGAGCGTACGAGCAGTACTTC

J: TRBJ1-5
V: TRBV19
size: many
D: -
CDR3: CASSITHYSNQPQHF
DNA: TGTGCCAGTAGTATCACACATTATAGCAATCAGCCCCAGCATTTT

J: TRBJ2-7
V: TRBV20-1
size: many
D: TRBD1
CDR3: CSAPHWDRGSYEQYF
DNA: TGCAGTGCACCCCATTGGGACAGGGGATCCTACGAGCAGTACTTC

J: TRBJ2-5
V: TRBV4-2
size: few
D: TRBD2
CDR3: CASSQPWTSGLGGETQYF
DNA: TGTGCCAGCAGCCAACCATGGACTAGCGGGTTAGGGGGGGAGACCCAGTACTTC

J: TRBJ2-1
V: TRBV9
size: many
D: TRBD2
CDR3: CASSVRTSGDEQFF
DNA: TGTGCCAGCAGCGTAAGGACTAGCGGGGATGAGCAGTTCTTC

J: TRBJ1-2
V: TRBV2
size: many
D: -
CDR3: CASTTDKNYGYTF
DNA: TGTGCCAGCACTACTGACAAAAACTATGGCTACACCTTC

J: TRBJ2-4
V: TRBV6-1
size: -
D: -
CDR3: CASSPHIAKNIQYF
DNA: TGTGCCAGCAGTCCACACATAGCCAAAAACATTCAGTACTTC

J: TRBJ1-1
V: TRBV7-8
size: many
D: -
CDR3: CASSLGRTTEAFF
DNA: TGTGCCAGCAGCTTAGGACGAACCACTGAAGCTTTCTTT

J: TRBJ1-1
V: TRBV6-1
size: -
D: -
CDR3: CAGSRNNEAFF
DNA: TGTGCCGGCAGTCGAAACAATGAAGCTTTCTTT

J: TRBJ2-7
V: TRBV14
size: many
D: TRBD1
CDR3: CASSQDRDRGYYEQYF
DNA: TGTGCCAGCAGCCAAGACCGGGACAGGGGCTACTACGAGCAGTACTTC

J: TRBJ2-1
V: TRBV19
size: -
D: TRBD1
CDR3: CASGQVHNEQFF
DNA: TGTGCCAGCGGACAGGTGCACAATGAGCAGTTCTTC

J: TRBJ1-2
V: TRBV15
size: many
D: -
CDR3: CATSKGRTGGYTF
DNA: TGTGCCACCAGCAAGGGCCGAACGGGTGGCTACACCTTC

J: TRBJ2-5
V: TRBV14
size: few
D: -
CDR3: CASSLGPGKTQYF
DNA: TGTGCCAGCAGCCTAGGGCCGGGAAAGACCCAGTACTTC

J: TRBJ1-2
V: TRBV27
size: -
D: -
CDR3: CASSLSSFGPIYGYTF
DNA: TGTGCCAGCAGTTTATCCTCGTTTGGGCCTATCTATGGCTACACCTTC

J: TRBJ2-7
V: TRBV12-3/TRBV12-4
size: many
D: TRBD2
CDR3: CASSKAGGPYEQYF
DNA: TGTGCCAGCAGTAAAGCGGGAGGCCCTTACGAGCAGTACTTC

J: TRBJ2-5
V: TRBV5-1
size: many
D: -
CDR3: CASSIQRAEETQYF
DNA: TGCGCCAGCAGTATCCAGCGGGCCGAGGAGACCCAGTACTTC